The present T cell receptor (beta chain) was sequenced within a study of blood T cell repertoires in COVID-19. Turning to the study itself: The United States, Italy and Spain provided the acute and convalescent COVID-19 samples.

This clone appeared a single time. The method was immunoSEQ multiplex PCR; TCRdb's version includes in-frame clones alone and lacks a portion of them. Found here are 55,000 to 90,000 clones, about 91% of them singletons; the top ten hold about an eighth. This CDR3 contains 15 residues. The V end was cut by 6 bases, the J end by 0 bases, with 12 bases between. Germline V gene data show CDR1 as MNHEY and CDR2 as SVGAGI. This TCR derives from a human donor with active COVID-19. The donor label of this sample is uncertain. V usage is TRBV6-5 and J usage is TRBJ2-1; TRBD1 might be the D (7 bases). The sequencing input was peripheral blood. In DNA form, the CDR3 reads TGTGCCAGCAGATCAGGGGGGAACTCCTACAATGAGCAGTTCTTC. Its translation: CASRSGGNSYNEQFF.